This T cell receptor beta chain was observed in a study of T cells expressing NK-cell markers. Overall study context: Within the sequenced cohort of eight donors, seven exhibited HCMV seropositivity and one was seronegative.

Note on this clonotype: Its antigen is not identified.

Germline V CDR1 and CDR2: MNHEY, SMNVEV (reference sequence). There are 16 residues in the CDR3. With the 5' RACE reads reprocessed, TCRdb shows one record per CDR3 protein and no DNA. There are about 440,000 distinct CDR3 sequences in the sample, with roughly 8% held by the top ten. Study-level results: Where several donors were concerned, these clonotypes also led the CD3+CD56-NKG2C+ fraction.

V is TRBV27 and J is TRBJ2-7; TCRdb designates TRBD1, a call that cannot be tested without DNA. The material sequenced was blood T cells: a sorted CD56 or NKG2C T cell subset, CD4+ or CD8+ T cells, or bulk PBMC T cells (not recorded which). The clonotype was recovered from a woman aged 18 to 75 in good health. The chain's CDR3 is CASSSSLGQLRYEQYF.